This T cell receptor (beta chain) was identified during a study of T cell responses to AZD1222 COVID-19 vaccine. Whole-study findings and limits: Regions 160-218 and 743-854 held dominance among vaccine-associated CD4 TCRs, which spanned spike. Most donors were white British and more were female, and clonal diversity was possibly underestimated. Among AZD1222 vaccinees, only six were seropositive at baseline.

Here immunoSEQ multiplex PCR was the method, and the copy in TCRdb shows in-frame clones only, minus some. The data hold roughly 130,000 clones, with roughly 87% observed a single time. This CDR3 is built from 17 residues. Unmatched junction bases numbered 8, after V lost 4 bases and J lost 7 bases. CDR1 and CDR2 from the germline V gene are MNHEY and SVGEGT. Worth noting for this clone: The antigen remains unidentified.

The chain recombines TRBV6-2 or TRBV6-3 with TRBJ2-1, with 15 bases aligning to TRBD2. This sequence was found in an adult in good health. The source material was peripheral blood, sampled on day 0 of AZD1222 vaccination. The CDR3 DNA follows: TGTGCCAGCAGTTCCGGACTAGCGGGGGGGCCAGGTAATGAGCAGTTCTTC. This codes for CASSSGLAGGPGNEQFF.